These 29 T cell receptor beta chains originate from one sample sequenced in a study of T cell responses to AZD1222 COVID-19 vaccine. Assay used: immunoSEQ multiplex PCR; TCRdb lists only in-frame clones, some missing. The data contain about 190,000 clones, roughly 92% of them seen just once; the ten biggest clones take up roughly 1.3%. The material sequenced was peripheral blood, taken on day 0 of AZD1222 vaccination. The receptor set was obtained from an adult in good health.

The genes are TRBV12-3 or TRBV12-4 and TRBJ1-1; D ambiguous. V gave up 3 bases and J gave up 6 bases, with 5 bases separating them. The CDR3 loop spans 11 amino acids. The CDR3: CASSFTAEAFF. The CDR3 coding sequence is TGTGCCAGCAGTTTTACGGCTGAAGCTTTCTTT.

In nucleotides, the CDR3 is TGTGCCAGCACAGAGGCTAGGGGTGGCTACACCTTC. It specifies CASTEARGGYTF. This sequence joins TRBV12-3 or TRBV12-4 and TRBJ1-2; possibly TRBD1 for D (5 bases). V was pared by 7 bases and J by 7 bases, with 13 bases between. CDR3 size: 12 residues.

This chain joins TRBV7-9 and TRBJ2-5; a weak D match, TRBD2 (5 bases). The CDR3 consists of 12 residues. Looked up from germline, CDR1 is SEHNR and CDR2 is FQNEAQ (reference sequence). The germline V and J ends were trimmed by 8 bases and 4 bases, with 11 bases remaining between them. CDR3 coding DNA: TGTGCCAGCGAAGGAGGCCCAGAGACCCAGTACTTC. It specifies CASEGGPETQYF.

The chain carries TRBV7-2 and TRBJ1-1, with 10 bases that match TRBD1. CDR1 is SGHTA and CDR2 is FQGNSA in the germline V gene. V was pared by 5 bases and J by 4 bases, with 4 bases of the junction left unmatched. This CDR3 is built from 14 residues. The CDR3 reads CASSRRTGGTEAFF. Written as DNA, the CDR3 is TGTGCCAGCAGCCGGAGGACAGGGGGCACTGAAGCTTTCTTT.

The gene calls are TRBV27 and TRBJ1-6, with 7 bases matching TRBD1. CDR3 length: 15 amino acids. The junction had 9 bases not matched to a gene; V was cut back by 3 bases and J by 10 bases. Germline CDR1 MNHEY, CDR2 SMNVEV (reference sequence). The CDR3 here is CASSLSQGGGSPLHF. CDR3 nucleotides: TGTGCCAGCAGTTTGTCCCAGGGGGGAGGCTCACCCCTCCACTTT.

The J gene is TRBJ1-4, the V gene TRBV6-5, with TRBD1 identical over 8 bases. The V gene end was trimmed by 0 bases and the J gene end by 6 bases; junction bases not matched to a gene: 6. This CDR3 has 16 amino acids. Per germline, CDR1 MNHEY and CDR2 SVGAGI. The CDR3 DNA is TGTGCCAGCAGTTACTCATCCGGACAGGGATATGAAAAACTGTTTTTT. This codes for CASSYSSGQGYEKLFF.

The CDR3 DNA sequence: TGTGCCAGCAGTGAACTGGACGGGGTGGACGAGCAGTACTTC. This sequence encodes CASSELDGVDEQYF. This chain connects TRBV2 to TRBJ2-7; D is possibly TRBD2 (5 bases). Trimming pared 2 bases from V and 5 bases from J, leaving 13 bases between. The CDR3 has 14 residues. The germline gives CDR1 SNHLY, CDR2 FYNNEI.

The J gene is TRBJ1-1, the V gene TRBV5-6; 10 bases line up with TRBD1. CDR3 length equals 14 residues. V trimming: 0 bases; J trimming: 8 bases; junction bases outside the gene matches: 4. In germline, CDR1 is SGHDT, CDR2 YYEEEE. The CDR3 loop is CASSLVSTGGEAFF. CDR3 DNA: TGTGCCAGCAGCTTGGTGTCGACAGGGGGCGAAGCTTTCTTT. Full variable domain (remainder filled in from reference TRBV5-6 and TRBJ1-1): DAGVTQSPTHLIKTRGQQVTLRCSPKSGHDTVSWYQQALGQGPQFIFQYYEEEERQRGNFPDRFSGHQFPNYSSELNVNALLLGDSALYLCASSLVSTGGEAFFGQGTRLTVV.

The chain uses TRBV6-5 and TRBJ1-1, with D possibly being TRBD1 (6 bases). Trimming left V 6 bases short and J 1 base short, with 12 bases between. Germline V gene sequence: CDR1 MNHEY, CDR2 SVGAGI. CDR3 size: 14 residues. In DNA, the CDR3 is TGTGCCAGCAGCGGAAGGACAGAGAACACTGAAGCTTTCTTT. Protein product: CASSGRTENTEAFF.

V usage is TRBV11-1 and J usage is TRBJ2-5; 8 bases are shared with TRBD1. There are 13 residues in the CDR3. The trim removed 6 bases at V and 4 bases at J, leaving 4 bases unmatched. CDR1 and CDR2 (germline): SGHAT, FQDESV (reference sequence). In DNA, the CDR3 is TGTGCCAGCAGGTCTACAGGGGGAGAGACCCAGTACTTC. Amino acids: CASRSTGGETQYF.

The V gene is TRBV5-1, the J gene TRBJ2-7; TRBD1 or TRBD2 may be the D gene (5 bases each). CDR1 SGHRS and CDR2 YFSETQ come from the germline V gene. This CDR3 comprises 15 residues. Trimming cost V 3 bases and J 2 bases, with 15 bases left between them. The CDR3 DNA reads TGCGCCAGCAGCTACCGGGACCGAGGAACCTACGAGCAGTACTTC. Translation: CASSYRDRGTYEQYF.

The J gene is TRBJ1-1, the V gene TRBV3-1 (or the pseudogene TRBV3-2); 10 positions agree with TRBD1. V shed 2 bases, J shed 1 base, and the junction held 4 bases outside the gene matches. From germline, CDR1 is LGHDT and CDR2 YNNKEL (reference sequence). The CDR3 is 16 amino acids. CDR3 sequence (DNA): TGTGCCAGCAGCCAACCCCGGACAGGGGGGAACACTGAAGCTTTCTTT. Translated: CASSQPRTGGNTEAFF.

This chain connects TRBV10-3 to TRBJ2-7, with D possibly matching TRBD2 (5 bases). The germline gives CDR1 ENHRY, CDR2 SYGVKD. Trimming stripped 6 bases from V and 4 bases from J, with 16 bases between. The length of the CDR3 is 14 residues. CDR3 protein: CAISPPGFPYEQYF. DNA of the CDR3: TGTGCCATCAGCCCCCCGGGGTTCCCTTACGAGCAGTACTTC.

The genes are TRBV27 and TRBJ1-3; D unclear. V gave up 0 bases and J gave up 1 base, with 7 bases separating them. CDR3 length equals 15 residues. Germline V gene sequence: CDR1 MNHEY, CDR2 SMNVEV (reference sequence). The CDR3 coding sequence is TGTGCCAGCAGTTTATCGGGCGGGTCTGGAAACACCATATATTTT. Its translation: CASSLSGGSGNTIYF.

The chain carries TRBV5-1 and TRBJ2-3; the match to TRBD2 covers 8 bases. Trimming at V came to 4 bases and at J to 0 bases, leaving 19 bases not matched to a gene. The length of the CDR3 is 20 residues. The germline V gene has CDR1 SGHRS and CDR2 YFSETQ. The CDR3 loop is CASSRTTFRLAISSTDTQYF. The CDR3 DNA sequence: TGCGCCAGCAGCCGAACAACCTTTCGACTAGCGATCTCTAGCACAGATACGCAGTATTTT.

The chain is built from TRBV10-2 and TRBJ1-3; possible D gene TRBD1, 6 bases. The germline V gene has CDR1 WSHSY and CDR2 SAAADI. The germline V and J ends were trimmed by 3 bases and 4 bases, with 13 bases remaining between them. The CDR3 consists of 15 residues. CDR3 coding DNA: TGCGCCAGCAGTGATGCAGGGACACCCGGAAACACCATATATTTT. Residues: CASSDAGTPGNTIYF.

The rearrangement joins TRBV27 to TRBJ2-1, with 10 nucleotides matching TRBD1. Germline values: CDR1 MNHEY, CDR2 SMNVEV (reference sequence). This CDR3 has 14 amino acids. The V gene end was trimmed by 7 bases and the J gene end by 4 bases; junction bases not matched to a gene: 4. CDR3 amino acids: CASKGQGVYNEQFF. Here the CDR3 DNA reads TGTGCCAGCAAAGGACAGGGGGTTTACAATGAGCAGTTCTTC.

This chain connects TRBV25-1 to TRBJ1-5; D ambiguous. This CDR3 is 14 amino acids long. The germline V and J ends were trimmed by 1 base and 6 bases, with 10 bases remaining between them. Germline CDR1 is MGHDK and CDR2 is SYGVNS. CDR3 sequence: CASSEWTEGQPQHF. For the CDR3, the DNA is TGTGCCAGCAGTGAATGGACGGAGGGTCAGCCCCAGCATTTT.

This clone was seen only a few times. The chain recombines TRBV14 with TRBJ1-1; the D is unclear. The CDR3 runs to 13 residues. Germline assignment: CDR1 SGHDN and CDR2 FVKESK. The V end was cut by 4 bases, the J end by 4 bases, with 10 bases between. CDR3 DNA sequence: TGTGCCAGCAGCCCTGGTAGAGGCACTGAAGCTTTCTTT. Translating it yields CASSPGRGTEAFF.

This clone appeared a single time. The same CDR3 can be traced to other DNA sequences in this sample. J is TRBJ1-3 and V is TRBV10-3, with D perhaps TRBD1 (5 bases). The CDR3 is made up of 13 amino acids. CDR1 is ENHRY, CDR2 SYGVKD, per germline. The V end was cut by 8 bases, the J end by 4 bases, with 12 bases between. CDR3 amino acids: CAIRATDGNTIYF. The CDR3 region has the DNA TGTGCCATCCGAGCGACAGACGGAAACACCATATATTTT.

J is TRBJ2-2 and V is TRBV19; 7 bases are a match to TRBD1. CDR1 and CDR2 from the germline V gene are LNHDA and SQIVND (reference sequence). This CDR3 contains 14 residues. Losses at the gene ends were 9 bases for V and 5 bases for J; bases not matched to a gene: 9. CDR3 sequence: CASRRTGGTGELFF. CDR3 bases: TGTGCCAGCCGGAGGACAGGTGGGACCGGGGAGCTGTTTTTT.

The chain is built from TRBV4-3 and TRBJ2-7, with 7 bases fitting TRBD1. V dropped 3 bases and J dropped 1; count of bases not matched to a gene: 9. The V gene's germline CDR1 is LGHNA and CDR2 YSLEER. The length of the CDR3 is 16 residues. As DNA, the CDR3 is TGCGCCAGCAGCCAGACCCTCCCGGACAGGTCCTACGAGCAGTACTTC. Translated, it gives CASSQTLPDRSYEQYF.

Only one count was recorded for this clone. CDR3 region: CASSPGLAGAYEQYF. DNA for the CDR3: TGTGCCAGCTCACCGGGACTAGCGGGGGCCTACGAGCAGTACTTC. The V call is TRBV18, the J call TRBJ2-7, with 14 positions matching TRBD2. The V and J ends lost 3 bases and 2 bases, in that order; junction bases with no gene match: 0. This CDR3 comprises 15 residues. From germline, CDR1 is KGHSH and CDR2 LQKENI.

J is TRBJ1-5 and V is TRBV19, with a weak D call TRBD1 (6 bases). From germline, CDR1 is LNHDA and CDR2 SQIVND (reference sequence). This CDR3 is 15 amino acids long. Trimming shortened V by 3 bases and J by 5 bases, and 14 bases separated the two germline ends. The CDR3 nucleotides read TGTGCCAGTAGTATCGGACACAGGGAATATCAGCCCCAGCATTTT. Translated: CASSIGHREYQPQHF.

This chain connects TRBV7-3 to TRBJ2-1; D perhaps matches TRBD2 (6 bases). With 5 bases removed from V and 8 bases from J, the gap between germline ends came to 13 bases. The CDR3 spans 13 residues. CDR1 and CDR2 (germline): SGHTA, FQGTGA. The CDR3 reads CASSRRGGDEQFF. CDR3 sequence (DNA): TGTGCCAGCAGCCGCCGGGGAGGCGATGAGCAGTTCTTC.

Notes on this clone: Compared with germline, one end of the junction differs, possibly owing to a read error. V gene TRBV2 combines with J gene TRBJ2-5; possibly TRBD2 for D (6 bases). This CDR3 spans 13 amino acids. Germline V gene sequence: CDR1 SNHLY, CDR2 FYNNEI. The CDR3 loop is CASMRDSQQTQYF. DNA for the CDR3: TGTGCCAGCATGCGGGACTCCCAACAGACCCAGTACTTC.

This clone has just a few counts. In DNA form, the CDR3 reads TGTGCCAGCAGCCAGTGGGGGCCCGAGCTCCTCCACTTT. Protein sequence: CASSQWGPELLHF. This sequence joins TRBV3-1 (or the pseudogene TRBV3-2) and TRBJ1-6, with D tentatively TRBD1 (6 bases). From germline, CDR1 is LGHDT and CDR2 YNNKEL (reference sequence). Trimming shortened V by 3 bases and J by 15 bases, and 15 bases separated the two germline ends. This CDR3 region has 13 residues.

The rearrangement links TRBV19 to TRBJ2-3; 9 bases map to TRBD1. CDR1 LNHDA and CDR2 SQIVND come from the germline V gene (reference sequence). This CDR3 has 16 residues. V gave up 3 bases and J gave up 9 bases; unmatched junction bases: 13. The CDR3 DNA sequence: TGTGCCAGTAGTATGCGACAGGGGGGGCCCCTAGGCACGCAGTATTTT. It yields the protein CASSMRQGGPLGTQYF.

The gene calls are TRBV10-2 and TRBJ2-3, with 9 nucleotides matching TRBD1. In germline, CDR1 is WSHSY, CDR2 SAAADI. The trim removed 4 bases at V and 4 bases at J, leaving 6 bases unmatched. The CDR3 covers 15 residues. CDR3 loop: CASSAGTGSSDTQYF. The DNA of the CDR3 is TGCGCCAGCAGTGCCGGGACAGGGTCTTCAGATACGCAGTATTTT.